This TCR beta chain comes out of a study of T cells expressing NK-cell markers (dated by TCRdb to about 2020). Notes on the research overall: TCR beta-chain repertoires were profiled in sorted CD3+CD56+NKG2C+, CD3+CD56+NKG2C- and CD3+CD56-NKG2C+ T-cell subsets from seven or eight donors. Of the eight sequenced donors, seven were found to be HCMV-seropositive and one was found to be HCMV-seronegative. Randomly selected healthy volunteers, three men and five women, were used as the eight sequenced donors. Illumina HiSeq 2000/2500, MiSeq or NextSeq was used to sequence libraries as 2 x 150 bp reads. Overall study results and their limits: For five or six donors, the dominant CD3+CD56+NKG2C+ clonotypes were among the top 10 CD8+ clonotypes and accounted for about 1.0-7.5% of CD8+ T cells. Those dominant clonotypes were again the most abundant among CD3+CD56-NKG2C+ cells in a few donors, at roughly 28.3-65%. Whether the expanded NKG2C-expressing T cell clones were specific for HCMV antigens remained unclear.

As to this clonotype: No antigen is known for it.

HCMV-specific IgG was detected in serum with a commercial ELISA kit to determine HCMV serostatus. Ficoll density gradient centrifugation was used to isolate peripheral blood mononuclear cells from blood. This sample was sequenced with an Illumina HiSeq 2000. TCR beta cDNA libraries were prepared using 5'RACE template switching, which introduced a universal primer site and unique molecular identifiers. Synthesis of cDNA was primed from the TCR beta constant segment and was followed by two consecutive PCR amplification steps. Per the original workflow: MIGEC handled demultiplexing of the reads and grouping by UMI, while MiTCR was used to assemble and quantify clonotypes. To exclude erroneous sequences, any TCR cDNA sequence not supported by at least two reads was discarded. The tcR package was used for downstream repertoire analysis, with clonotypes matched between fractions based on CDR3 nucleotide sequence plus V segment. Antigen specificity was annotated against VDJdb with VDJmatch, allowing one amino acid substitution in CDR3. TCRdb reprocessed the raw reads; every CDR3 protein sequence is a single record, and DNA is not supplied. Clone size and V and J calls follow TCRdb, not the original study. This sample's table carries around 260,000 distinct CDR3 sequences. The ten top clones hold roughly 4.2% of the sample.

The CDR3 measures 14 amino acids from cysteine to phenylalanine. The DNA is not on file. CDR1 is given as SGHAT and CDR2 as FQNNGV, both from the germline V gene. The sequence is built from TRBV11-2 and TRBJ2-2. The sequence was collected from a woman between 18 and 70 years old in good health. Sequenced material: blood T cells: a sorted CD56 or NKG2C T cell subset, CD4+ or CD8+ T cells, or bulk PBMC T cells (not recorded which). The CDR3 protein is CASSLDPGSGELFF.